This T cell receptor (beta chain) was recorded in a study of OX40 agonist ivuxolimab in advanced cancers. TCRdb keeps only in-frame clones here, not all; method: immunoSEQ multiplex PCR. The data show about 120,000 clones, roughly 93% seen once. CDR3 size: 14 residues. V lost 7 bases, J lost 4 bases, and 7 bases stayed unmatched. CDR1 and CDR2 (germline): SNHLY, FYNNEI. This clonotype was obtained from an adult with an advanced solid tumor such as melanoma, head and neck, liver or kidney cancer. The specimen comprised CD4+ or CD8+ T cells sorted from blood, sampled in a trial of the OX40 agonist ivuxolimab. V gene TRBV2 combines with J gene TRBJ1-1; 9 bases are shared with TRBD1. The CDR3 bases are TGTGCCAGCAAGTTGACAGGGGGAGGCACTGAAGCTTTCTTT. It encodes CASKLTGGGTEAFF. Full variable domain (rest looked up from reference TRBV2 and TRBJ1-1): EPEVTQTPSHQVTQMGQEVILRCVPISNHLYFYWYRQILGQKVEFLVSFYNNEISEKSEIFDDQFSVERPDGSNFTLKIRSTKLEDSAMYFCASKLTGGGTEAFFGQGTRLTVV.